This T cell receptor (beta chain) was found in a study of STAT5B mutations in CD4+ large granular lymphocyte leukemia. Study-level points and caveats: Main leukemic clonotypes were patient-specific, but roughly 25% appeared at low frequency elsewhere.

Data came from immunoSEQ multiplex PCR; TCRdb stores just in-frame clones and leaves some out. This sample has 34,000 or so clones; just under 85% occur once, and the top ten carry around 4.4%. Concerning this clone itself: Its antigen is undetermined.

There are 14 residues in the CDR3. Unmatched junction bases numbered 8, after V lost 7 bases and J lost 2 bases. Looked up from germline, CDR1 is MNHNS and CDR2 is SASEGT. This chain joins TRBV6-1 and TRBJ2-7, with TRBD2 matching 7 bases. The receptor comes from a human donor in good health. Material for sequencing was CD4+ T cells from blood buffy coats. Here the CDR3 reads CASIIRRGTYEQYF. CDR3 nucleotide sequence: TGTGCCAGCATAATCCGGCGGGGGACCTACGAGCAGTACTTC.